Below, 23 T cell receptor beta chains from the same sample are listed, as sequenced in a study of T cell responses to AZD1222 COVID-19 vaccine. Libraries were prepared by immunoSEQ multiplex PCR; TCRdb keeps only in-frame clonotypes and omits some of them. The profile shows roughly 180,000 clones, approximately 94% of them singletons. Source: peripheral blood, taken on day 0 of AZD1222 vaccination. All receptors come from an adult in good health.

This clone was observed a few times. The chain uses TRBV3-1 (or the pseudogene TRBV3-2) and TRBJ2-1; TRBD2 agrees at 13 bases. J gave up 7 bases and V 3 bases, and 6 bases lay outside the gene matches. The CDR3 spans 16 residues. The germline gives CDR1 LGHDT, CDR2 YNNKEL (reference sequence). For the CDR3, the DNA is TGTGCCAGCAGCCAGGGGACTAGCGGGAAAAGGAATGAGCAGTTCTTC. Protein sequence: CASSQGTSGKRNEQFF.

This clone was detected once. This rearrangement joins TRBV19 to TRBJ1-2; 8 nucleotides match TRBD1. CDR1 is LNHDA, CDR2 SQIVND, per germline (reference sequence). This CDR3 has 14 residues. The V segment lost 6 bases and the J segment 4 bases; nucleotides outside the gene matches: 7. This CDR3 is CASRGDRTAYGYTF. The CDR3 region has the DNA TGTGCCAGTAGAGGGGACAGGACGGCCTATGGCTACACCTTC.

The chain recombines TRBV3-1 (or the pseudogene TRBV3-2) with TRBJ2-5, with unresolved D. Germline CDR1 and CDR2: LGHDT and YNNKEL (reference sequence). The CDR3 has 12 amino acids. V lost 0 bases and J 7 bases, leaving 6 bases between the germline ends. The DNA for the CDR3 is TGTGCCAGCAGCCAAGAAACTCTGACCCAGTACTTC. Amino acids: CASSQETLTQYF.

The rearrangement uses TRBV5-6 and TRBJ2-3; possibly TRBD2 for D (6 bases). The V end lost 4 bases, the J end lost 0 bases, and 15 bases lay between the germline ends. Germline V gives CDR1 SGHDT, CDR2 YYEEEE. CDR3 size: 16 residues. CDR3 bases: TGTGCCAGCAGCCTCCGGGACTTAACTAGCACAGATACGCAGTATTTT. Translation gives CASSLRDLTSTDTQYF. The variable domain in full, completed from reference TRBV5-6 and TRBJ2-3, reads DAGVTQSPTHLIKTRGQQVTLRCSPKSGHDTVSWYQQALGQGPQFIFQYYEEEERQRGNFPDRFSGHQFPNYSSELNVNALLLGDSALYLCASSLRDLTSTDTQYFGPGTRLTVL.

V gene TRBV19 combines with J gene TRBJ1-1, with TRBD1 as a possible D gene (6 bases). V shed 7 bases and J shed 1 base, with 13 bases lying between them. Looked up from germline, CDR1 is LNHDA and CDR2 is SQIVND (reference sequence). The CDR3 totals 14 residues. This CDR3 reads CASKKGHGNTEAFF. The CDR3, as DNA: TGTGCCAGTAAGAAGGGACACGGGAACACTGAAGCTTTCTTT.

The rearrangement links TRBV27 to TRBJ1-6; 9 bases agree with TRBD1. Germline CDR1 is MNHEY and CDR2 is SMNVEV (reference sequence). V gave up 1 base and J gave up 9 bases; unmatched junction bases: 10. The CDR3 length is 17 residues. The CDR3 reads CASSLFLAGQGGSPLHF. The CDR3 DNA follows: TGTGCCAGCAGTTTATTCTTGGCGGGACAGGGTGGTTCACCCCTCCACTTT.

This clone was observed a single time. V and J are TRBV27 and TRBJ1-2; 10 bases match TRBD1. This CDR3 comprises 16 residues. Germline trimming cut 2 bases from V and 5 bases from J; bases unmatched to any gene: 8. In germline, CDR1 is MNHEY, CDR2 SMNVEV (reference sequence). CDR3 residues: CASSLTWDRGGYGYTF. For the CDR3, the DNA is TGTGCCAGCAGTTTAACCTGGGACAGGGGAGGATATGGCTACACCTTC.

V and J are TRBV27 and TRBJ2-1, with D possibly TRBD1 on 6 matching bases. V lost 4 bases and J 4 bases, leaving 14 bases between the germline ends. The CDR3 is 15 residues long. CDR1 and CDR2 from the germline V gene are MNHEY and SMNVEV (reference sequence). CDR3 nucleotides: TGTGCCAGCAGTTCCAGGGGCCCGACTTACAATGAGCAGTTCTTC. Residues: CASSSRGPTYNEQFF.

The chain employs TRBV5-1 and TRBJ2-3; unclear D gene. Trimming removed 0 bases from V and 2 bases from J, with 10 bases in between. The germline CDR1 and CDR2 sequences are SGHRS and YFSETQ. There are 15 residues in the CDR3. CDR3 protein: CASSLGTIHTDTQYF. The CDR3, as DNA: TGCGCCAGCAGCTTGGGAACCATCCACACAGATACGCAGTATTTT. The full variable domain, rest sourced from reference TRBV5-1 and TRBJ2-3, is KAGVTQTPRYLIKTRGQQVTLSCSPISGHRSVSWYQQTPGQGLQFLFEYFSETQRNKGNFPGRFSGRQFSNSRSEMNVSTLELGDSALYLCASSLGTIHTDTQYFGPGTRLTVL.

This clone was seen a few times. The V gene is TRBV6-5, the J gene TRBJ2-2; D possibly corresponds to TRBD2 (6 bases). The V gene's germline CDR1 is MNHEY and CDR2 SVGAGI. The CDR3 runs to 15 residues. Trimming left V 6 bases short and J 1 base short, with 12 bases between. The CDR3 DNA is TGTGCCAGCAGCCTTTTGGGACTGAACACCGGGGAGCTGTTTTTT. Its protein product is CASSLLGLNTGELFF.

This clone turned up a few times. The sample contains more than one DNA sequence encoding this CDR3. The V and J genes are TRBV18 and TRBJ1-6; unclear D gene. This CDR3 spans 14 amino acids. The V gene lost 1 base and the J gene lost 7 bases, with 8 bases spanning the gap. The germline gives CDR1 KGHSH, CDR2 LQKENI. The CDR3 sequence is CASSPLGWNSPLHF. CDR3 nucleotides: TGTGCCAGCTCACCACTGGGGTGGAATTCACCCCTCCACTTT.

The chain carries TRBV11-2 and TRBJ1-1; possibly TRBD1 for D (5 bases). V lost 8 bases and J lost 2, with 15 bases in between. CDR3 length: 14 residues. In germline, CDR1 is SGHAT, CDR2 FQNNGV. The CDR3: CASQFQQGNTEAFF. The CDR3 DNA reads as TGTGCCAGCCAGTTTCAGCAGGGCAACACTGAAGCTTTCTTT. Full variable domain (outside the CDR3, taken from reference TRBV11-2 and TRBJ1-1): EAGVAQSPRYKIIEKRQSVAFWCNPISGHATLYWYQQILGQGPKLLIQFQNNGVVDDSQLPKDRFSAERLKGVDSTLKIQPAKLEDSAVYLCASQFQQGNTEAFFGQGTRLTVV.

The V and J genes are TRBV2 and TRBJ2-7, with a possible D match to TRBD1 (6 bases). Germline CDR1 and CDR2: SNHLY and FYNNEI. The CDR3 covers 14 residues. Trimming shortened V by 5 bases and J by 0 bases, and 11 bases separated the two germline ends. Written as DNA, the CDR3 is TGTGCCAGCAGTCGGACAGTAAGCTCCTACGAGCAGTACTTC. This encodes CASSRTVSSYEQYF.

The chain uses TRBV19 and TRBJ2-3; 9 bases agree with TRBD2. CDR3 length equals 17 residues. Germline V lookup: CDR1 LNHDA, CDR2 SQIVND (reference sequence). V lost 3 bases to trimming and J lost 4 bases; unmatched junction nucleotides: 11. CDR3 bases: TGTGCCAGTAGTATTCTGATTAGCGGGAGTGAGGCAGATACGCAGTATTTT. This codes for CASSILISGSEADTQYF.

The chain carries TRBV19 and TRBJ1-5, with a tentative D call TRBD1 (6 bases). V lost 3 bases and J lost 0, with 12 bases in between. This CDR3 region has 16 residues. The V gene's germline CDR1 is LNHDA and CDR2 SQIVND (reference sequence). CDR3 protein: CASSMGGPYSNQPQHF. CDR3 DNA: TGTGCCAGTAGTATGGGGGGCCCCTATAGCAATCAGCCCCAGCATTTT.

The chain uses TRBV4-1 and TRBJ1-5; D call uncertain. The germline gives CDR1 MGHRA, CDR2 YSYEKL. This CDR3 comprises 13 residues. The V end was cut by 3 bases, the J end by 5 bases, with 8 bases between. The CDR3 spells CASSHRHDQPQHF. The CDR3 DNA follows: TGCGCCAGCAGCCACCGCCACGATCAGCCCCAGCATTTT.

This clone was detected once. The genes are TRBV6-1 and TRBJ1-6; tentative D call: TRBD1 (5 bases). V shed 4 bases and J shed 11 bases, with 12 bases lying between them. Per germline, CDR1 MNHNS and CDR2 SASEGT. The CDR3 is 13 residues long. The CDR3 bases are TGTGCCAGCAGTGGGGGGGAGGTGACACCCCTCCACTTT. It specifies CASSGGEVTPLHF.

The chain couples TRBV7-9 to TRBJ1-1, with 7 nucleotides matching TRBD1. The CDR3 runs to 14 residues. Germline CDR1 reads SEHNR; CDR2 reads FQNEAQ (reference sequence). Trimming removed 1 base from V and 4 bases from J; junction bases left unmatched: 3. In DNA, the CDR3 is TGTGCCAGCAGCTTAGGGAGGGGGCCCACTGAAGCTTTCTTT. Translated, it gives CASSLGRGPTEAFF. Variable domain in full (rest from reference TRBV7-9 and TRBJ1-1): DTGVSQNPRHKITKRGQNVTFRCDPISEHNRLYWYRQTLGQGPEFLTYFQNEAQLEKSRLLSDRFSAERPKGSFSTLEIQRTEQGDSAMYLCASSLGRGPTEAFFGQGTRLTVV.

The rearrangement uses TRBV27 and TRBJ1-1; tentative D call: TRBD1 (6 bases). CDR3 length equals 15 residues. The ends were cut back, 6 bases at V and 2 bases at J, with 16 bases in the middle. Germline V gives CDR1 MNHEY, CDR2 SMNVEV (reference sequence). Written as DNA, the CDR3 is TGTGCCAGCAGGGGGGGCCAGGTTTTCAACACTGAAGCTTTCTTT. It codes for CASRGGQVFNTEAFF.

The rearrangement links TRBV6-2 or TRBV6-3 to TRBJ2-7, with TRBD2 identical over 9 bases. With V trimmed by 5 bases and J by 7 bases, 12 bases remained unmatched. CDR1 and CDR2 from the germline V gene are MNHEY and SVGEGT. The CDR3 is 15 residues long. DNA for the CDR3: TGTGCCAGCAGTCACCCTCGAGCGGGAGGAGGTGAGCAGTACTTC. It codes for CASSHPRAGGGEQYF.

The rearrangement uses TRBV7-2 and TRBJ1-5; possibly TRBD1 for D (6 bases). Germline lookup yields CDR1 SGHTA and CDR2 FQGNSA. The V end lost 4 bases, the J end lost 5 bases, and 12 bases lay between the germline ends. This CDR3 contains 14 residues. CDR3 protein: CASSSQGPHQPQHF. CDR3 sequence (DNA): TGTGCCAGCAGCTCACAGGGCCCCCATCAGCCCCAGCATTTT.

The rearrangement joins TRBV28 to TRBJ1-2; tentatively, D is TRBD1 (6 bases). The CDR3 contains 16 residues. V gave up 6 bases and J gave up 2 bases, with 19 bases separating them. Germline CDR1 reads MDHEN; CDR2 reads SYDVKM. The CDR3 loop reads CASRPPRDILNYGYTF. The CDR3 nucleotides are TGTGCCAGCAGACCTCCCCGGGACATATTAAACTATGGCTACACCTTC.

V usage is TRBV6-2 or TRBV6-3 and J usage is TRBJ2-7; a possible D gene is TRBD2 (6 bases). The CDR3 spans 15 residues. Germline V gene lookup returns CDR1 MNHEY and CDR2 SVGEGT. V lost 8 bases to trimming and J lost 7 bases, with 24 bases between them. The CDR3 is CASRRFLAGLWEQYF. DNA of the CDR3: TGTGCCAGCCGCCGATTTCTGGCGGGACTCTGGGAGCAGTACTTC.